Listed below are T cell receptor beta chains from one sample, sequenced in a study of radiotherapy plus CTLA-4 blockade in lung cancer. TCRdb's copy holds only in-frame clones and misses some; the assay was immunoSEQ multiplex PCR. This table holds tens of thousands of clones, more than 75% found once. Material: peripheral blood, obtained from a patient treated with radiotherapy plus ipilimumab. All receptors derive from a human donor with non-small cell lung cancer that progressed on radiotherapy plus ipilimumab. Both conserved end residues are part of each CDR3. The D gene is left open where the match is weak. Clone size is not always given. Where it is, it says once, few, many or a class for expanded clones.

clone_size	d_call	v_call	j_call	cdr3_aa	cdr3_nt
few	-	TRBV28	TRBJ2-7	CASSRYSYEQYF	TGTGCCAGCAGTCGATACTCCTACGAGCAGTACTTC
few	-	TRBV6-5	TRBJ2-3	CASRQGTDTQYF	TGTGCCAGCCGACAGGGCACAGATACGCAGTATTTT
-	TRBD1	TRBV6-1	TRBJ1-2	CASSEIVGGLYGYTF	TGTGCCAGCAGTGAAATAGTAGGGGGCCTCTATGGCTACACCTTC
-	-	TRBV6-5	TRBJ1-3	CASSLTGISSGNTIYF	TGTGCCAGCAGTTTAACCGGGATTAGCTCTGGAAACACCATATATTTT
-	TRBD1	TRBV5-4	TRBJ2-3	CASSSKTGLDTQYF	TGTGCCAGCAGCTCAAAGACAGGGCTGGATACGCAGTATTTT
once	-	TRBV9	TRBJ2-6	CASSVVWDTTGANVLTF	TGTGCCAGCAGCGTAGTGTGGGACACTACTGGGGCCAACGTCCTGACTTTC
-	-	TRBV7-2	TRBJ2-1	CASSLDKSSYNEQFF	TGTGCCAGCAGCTTAGACAAGAGCTCCTACAATGAGCAGTTCTTC
once	TRBD1	TRBV7-2	TRBJ1-2	CASSPGTGSYGYTF	TGTGCCAGCAGCCCGGGGACAGGGAGCTATGGCTACACCTTC
medium-sized	-	TRBV7-2	TRBJ1-2	CASSLAPNYGYTF	TGTGCCAGCAGCTTAGCCCCTAACTATGGCTACACCTTC
-	TRBD2	TRBV2	TRBJ2-2	CASSSPSGGATGELFF	TGTGCCAGCAGTTCCCCTAGCGGGGGGGCCACCGGGGAGCTGTTTTTT
-	-	TRBV28	TRBJ1-2	CASSRDGLYGYTF	TGTGCCAGCAGTCGGGACGGTCTCTATGGCTACACCTTC
-	-	TRBV27	TRBJ1-1	CASSLSRGTTEAFF	TGTGCCAGCAGTTTATCAAGGGGAACCACTGAAGCTTTCTTT
-	TRBD1	TRBV7-8	TRBJ2-1	CASSLALTGGKDEQFF	TGTGCCAGCAGCTTAGCGTTGACAGGGGGTAAAGATGAGCAGTTCTTC
-	-	TRBV4-1	TRBJ2-5	CASSQESGPQETQYF	TGCGCCAGCAGCCAAGAATCGGGACCCCAAGAGACCCAGTACTTC
-	TRBD1	TRBV5-1	TRBJ1-3	CASSLQGANGGNTIYF	TGCGCCAGCAGCCTTCAGGGGGCTAATGGTGGAAACACCATATATTTT
-	TRBD2	TRBV28	TRBJ2-5	CASSLEGLAGGTQYF	TGTGCCAGCAGTCTAGAGGGACTAGCGGGAGGGACCCAGTACTTC
-	TRBD2	TRBV6-1	TRBJ2-7	CASSERGGLSYEQYF	TGTGCCAGCAGTGAACGCGGGGGGTTGTCCTACGAGCAGTACTTC
-	-	TRBV27	TRBJ1-2	CASSLVGGSGYTF	TGTGCCAGCAGTTTAGTAGGGGGAAGCGGCTACACCTTC
few	TRBD2	TRBV7-3	TRBJ2-5	CASSSAGGPQETQYF	TGTGCCAGCAGCTCGGCGGGGGGGCCGCAAGAGACCCAGTACTTC
-	TRBD1	TRBV5-1	TRBJ1-2	CASSPAQGDYGYTF	TGCGCCAGCAGCCCAGCGCAGGGGGACTATGGCTACACCTTC
-	TRBD1	TRBV7-9	TRBJ2-5	CASSPQTGLETQYF	TGTGCCAGCAGCCCCCAGACAGGGCTGGAGACCCAGTACTTC
-	-	TRBV7-9	TRBJ1-6	CASSLYDSYNSPLHF	TGTGCCAGCAGCCTTTACGACTCCTATAATTCACCCCTCCACTTT
-	TRBD1	TRBV4-1	TRBJ1-1	CASSHPTGGTEAFF	TGCGCCAGCAGCCATCCCACAGGGGGCACTGAAGCTTTCTTT
-	TRBD2	TRBV5-1	TRBJ2-1	CASSLALAGDPEQFF	TGCGCCAGCAGCTTGGCACTAGCGGGAGATCCTGAGCAGTTCTTC
-	-	TRBV30	TRBJ2-7	CAWSARASRQYF	TGTGCCTGGAGTGCCCGGGCCTCTAGGCAGTACTTC
-	-	TRBV27	TRBJ2-7	CASSLSGVYEQYF	TGTGCCAGCAGCTTATCAGGGGTCTACGAGCAGTACTTC
-	-	TRBV5-1	TRBJ1-1	CASSLASRDTEAFF	TGCGCCAGCAGCTTGGCCTCCCGGGACACTGAAGCTTTCTTT
once	-	TRBV7-2	TRBJ1-6	CASRTYSGNSPLHF	TGTGCCAGCAGAACATATTCAGGAAATTCACCCCTCCACTTT
-	TRBD1	TRBV7-9	TRBJ1-2	CASSPGTGGGYGYTF	TGTGCCAGCAGCCCTGGGACAGGGGGCGGCTATGGCTACACCTTC
-	-	TRBV4-2	TRBJ1-4	CASSQDGGAQSEKLFF	TGTGCCAGCAGCCAAGACGGAGGGGCGCAGAGTGAAAAACTGTTTTTT
-	-	TRBV28	TRBJ2-3	CASRSGTSTDTQYF	TGTGCCAGCAGGTCCGGGACTAGCACAGATACGCAGTATTTT
few	-	TRBV7-2	TRBJ1-6	CASSPWGNLLYNSPLHF	TGTGCCAGCAGCCCGTGGGGCAATCTTCTCTATAATTCACCCCTCCACTTT
-	TRBD1	TRBV4-2	TRBJ1-1	CASSPRDRVIEAFF	TGTGCCAGCAGCCCGAGGGACAGGGTGATTGAAGCTTTCTTT
-	-	TRBV25-1	TRBJ2-2	CASSEYAGWDTGELFF	TGTGCCAGCAGTGAATATGCGGGGTGGGACACCGGGGAGCTGTTTTTT
-	-	TRBV9	TRBJ2-3	CASSVAWRSTDTQYF	TGTGCCAGCAGCGTAGCTTGGCGGTCCACAGATACGCAGTATTTT
once	-	TRBV7-2	TRBJ1-2	CASRFKRTGTNYGYTF	TGTGCCAGCCGTTTTAAGAGGACGGGAACTAACTATGGCTACACCTTC
-	-	TRBV7-9	TRBJ2-7	CASGALGHSSYEQYF	TGTGCCAGCGGGGCCTTGGGCCATAGCTCCTACGAGCAGTACTTC
once	-	TRBV7-6	TRBJ1-3	CASSSRYSSGNTIYF	TGTGCCAGCAGCTCTAGGTATAGCTCTGGAAACACCATATATTTT
-	TRBD1	TRBV7-3	TRBJ2-2	CASSPDRGITGELFF	TGTGCCAGCAGCCCAGACAGGGGTATTACCGGGGAGCTGTTTTTT
-	TRBD1	TRBV7-3	TRBJ2-2	CASSPGQGKIGELFF	TGTGCCAGCAGCCCGGGACAGGGGAAGATCGGGGAGCTGTTTTTT
-	TRBD1	TRBV6-5	TRBJ1-2	CASSYSGTGGSGYTF	TGTGCCAGCAGTTACTCAGGGACAGGGGGCTCTGGCTACACCTTC
-	TRBD1	TRBV18	TRBJ1-1	CASSRQGQTEAFF	TGTGCCAGCTCACGACAGGGGCAAACTGAAGCTTTCTTT
-	-	TRBV28	TRBJ1-5	CASLSPGQGNQPQHF	TGTGCCAGCCTCAGCCCAGGGCAGGGGAATCAGCCCCAGCATTTT
-	TRBD2	TRBV18	TRBJ2-1	CASSPRTSGSSYNEQFF	TGTGCCAGCTCACCTAGGACTAGCGGGAGCTCCTACAATGAGCAGTTCTTC
once	TRBD2	TRBV18	TRBJ2-7	CASSPPGGGAYEQYF	TGTGCCAGCTCACCTCCGGGGGGGGGAGCCTACGAGCAGTACTTC
once	-	TRBV19	TRBJ1-2	CASNEGGALNYGYTF	TGTGCCAGTAACGAAGGGGGGGCGCTTAACTATGGCTACACCTTC
-	TRBD1	TRBV5-1	TRBJ1-6	CASSLVGTDNSPLHF	TGCGCCAGCAGCTTGGTTGGGACAGATAATTCACCCCTCCACTTT
once	TRBD2	TRBV4-2	TRBJ2-7	CASSQVGGGGNYEQYF	TGTGCCAGCAGCCAAGTGGGCGGGGGAGGGAACTACGAGCAGTACTTC
-	-	TRBV10-3	TRBJ2-1	CAISESAGAEGEQFF	TGTGCCATCAGTGAGTCGGCGGGGGCGGAAGGTGAGCAGTTCTTC
-	-	TRBV14	TRBJ1-1	CASSEHDGGTEAFF	TGTGCCAGCAGCGAACACGACGGGGGCACTGAAGCTTTCTTT
-	-	TRBV2	TRBJ1-3	CASSESGNTIYF	TGTGCCAGCAGTGAATCTGGAAACACCATATATTTT
few	TRBD1	TRBV5-4	TRBJ1-2	CASSSPGDRANYGYTF	TGTGCCAGCAGCTCACCCGGGGACAGGGCAAACTATGGCTACACCTTC